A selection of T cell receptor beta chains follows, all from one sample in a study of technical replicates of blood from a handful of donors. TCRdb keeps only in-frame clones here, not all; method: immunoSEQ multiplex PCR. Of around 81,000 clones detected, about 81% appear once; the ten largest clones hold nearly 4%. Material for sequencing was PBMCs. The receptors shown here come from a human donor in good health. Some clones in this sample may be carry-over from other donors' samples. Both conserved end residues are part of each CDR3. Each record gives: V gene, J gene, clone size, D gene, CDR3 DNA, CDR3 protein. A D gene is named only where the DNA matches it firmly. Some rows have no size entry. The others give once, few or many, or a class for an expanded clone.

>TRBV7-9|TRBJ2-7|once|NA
TGTGCCAGCAGCTTCCGAGGCAGCTCCTACGAGCAGTACTTC
CASSFRGSSYEQYF
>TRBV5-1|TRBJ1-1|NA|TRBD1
TGCGCCAGCAGCCCCGGACAGGGAGCTTTCTTT
CASSPGQGAFF
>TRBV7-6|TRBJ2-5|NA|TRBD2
TGTGCCAGCAGCCGAGCAGGACTAGCTATAGAGACCCAGTACTTC
CASSRAGLAIETQYF
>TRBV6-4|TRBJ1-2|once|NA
TGTGCCAGCAGTGACTCGAGTTCAGCAGGGGCTAACTATGGCTACACCTTC
CASSDSSSAGANYGYTF
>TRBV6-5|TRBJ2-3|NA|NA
TGTGCCAGCAGTCGGACAGAATCTCGGACAGATACGCAGTATTTT
CASSRTESRTDTQYF
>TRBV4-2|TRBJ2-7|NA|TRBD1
TGTGCCAGCAGTCAAGCCTTGGGACAGTCCTACGAGCAGTACTTC
CASSQALGQSYEQYF
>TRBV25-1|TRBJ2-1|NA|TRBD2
TGTGCCAGCAGTGTGAGGGGGCTAGCGGGGGGAGAGCAGTTCTTC
CASSVRGLAGGEQFF
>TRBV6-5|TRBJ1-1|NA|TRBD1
TGTGCCAGCAGTTACCGAGGGGGCTCGGCTTTCTTT
CASSYRGGSAFF
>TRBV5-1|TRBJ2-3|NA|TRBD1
TGCGCCAGCAGCTTTGGGACAGTTTCTAGCACAGATACGCAGTATTTT
CASSFGTVSSTDTQYF
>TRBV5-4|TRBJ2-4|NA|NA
TGTGCCAGCAGCCCTCCCGGTAAAGCCAAAAACATTCAGTACTTC
CASSPPGKAKNIQYF
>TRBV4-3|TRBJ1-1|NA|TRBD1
TGCGCCAGCAGCCCATGGACAGGGGGCCACACTGAAGCTTTCTTT
CASSPWTGGHTEAFF
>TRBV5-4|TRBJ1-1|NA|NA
TGTGCCAGCAGCTACCCGGGAATGAACACTGAAGCTTTCTTT
CASSYPGMNTEAFF
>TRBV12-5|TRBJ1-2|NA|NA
TGTGCTAGTGAACTTCCTGGCGGCTATGGCTACACCTTC
CASELPGGYGYTF
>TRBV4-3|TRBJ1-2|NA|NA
TGCGCCAGCAGTTTGGGCCGGGGGAACTATGGCTACACCTTC
CASSLGRGNYGYTF
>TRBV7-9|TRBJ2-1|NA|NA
TGTGCCAGCAGCTTATTGCGGAATGAGCAGTTCTTC
CASSLLRNEQFF
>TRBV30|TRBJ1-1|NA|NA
TGTGCCTGGAGTGTGCCCACAGGGAGACACACTGAAGCTTTCTTT
CAWSVPTGRHTEAFF